This TCR beta chain was documented in a study of blood T cell repertoires in COVID-19. Losses at the gene ends were 5 bases for V and 7 bases for J; bases not matched to a gene: 4. CDR1 and CDR2 from the germline V gene are MNHGY and SVAAGI. This CDR3 region has 12 residues. Assay used: immunoSEQ multiplex PCR; TCRdb lists only in-frame clones, some missing. The sample has fewer than 300,000 clones; 85% to 90% are singletons. The sequenced sample was PBMCs or T cells enriched from blood (not recorded which). This TCR came from a man aged 40-49 years who had recovered from COVID-19. The chain carries TRBV6-9 and TRBJ1-1; 7 nucleotides line up with TRBD1. CDR3 sequence: CASSVQGSEAFF. Here the CDR3 DNA reads TGTGCCAGCAGTGTACAGGGGAGTGAAGCTTTCTTT.